The 23 T cell receptor beta chains below all came from one sample that was sequenced in a study of identical twins. TCRdb ran MiXCR on the 5' RACE reads and lists one entry per CDR3 protein. The data hold 200,000 to 300,000 distinct CDR3 sequences, with 7.5% observed a single time. These same data were also listed under a study on yellow fever vaccine responses in identical twins.

The source material was CD8+ T cells sorted from blood. The source of these receptors is a woman between 18 and 30 years old in good health.

This clonotype was counted between two and nine times. For the CDR3, the DNA is TGTGCCACCAGAAGCGGGAGTTCAAATGAGCAGTTCTTC. Translation gives CATRSGSSNEQFF. The chain has TRBV24-1 and TRBJ2-1; 8 positions agree with TRBD2. This CDR3 spans 13 amino acids. Germline loops: CDR1 KGHDR, CDR2 SFDVKD. Losses at the gene ends were 7 bases for V and 7 bases for J; bases not matched to a gene: 5.

In its sample, this clonotype was seen many times. The chain joins TRBV12-3 or TRBV12-4 to TRBJ2-3, with TRBD2 matching 7 bases. The length of the CDR3 is 13 residues. After removal of 6 bases from V and 2 bases from J, the junction contained 2 bases not matched to a gene. CDR3 nucleotide sequence: TGTGCCAGCAGCCTAGCGGCCACAGATACGCAGTATTTT. This translates into CASSLAATDTQYF.

V gene TRBV6-1 combines with J gene TRBJ2-7, with a weak D call TRBD2 (6 bases). V was clipped by 6 bases and J by 2 bases, with 11 bases between them. The CDR3 is 13 residues long. Germline V gene lookup returns CDR1 MNHNS and CDR2 SASEGT. CDR3 loop: CASRRDGAYEQYV. DNA of the CDR3: TGTGCCAGCAGGCGGGACGGGGCCTACGAGCAGTACGTC.

V is TRBV2 and J is TRBJ2-1, with 7 bases matching TRBD2. This CDR3 comprises 18 residues. Germline V CDR1 and CDR2: SNHLY, FYNNEI. As DNA, the CDR3 is TGTACCTGCGGCGGCGGGAGTAAAGCAAGCAAATCATACAATGAGCAGTTCTTC. Translated, it gives CTCGGGSKASKSYNEQFF.

The chain recombines TRBV2 with TRBJ2-1; D unclear. The germline V and J ends were trimmed by 11 bases and 15 bases, with 17 bases remaining between them. There are 10 residues in the CDR3. The germline gives CDR1 SNHLY, CDR2 FYNNEI. This CDR3 is CASRGSRSFF. CDR3 nucleotides: TGTGCCTCAAGAGGTAGCAGGTCGTTCTTC.

The chain is built from TRBV3-1 and TRBJ2-7; D is possibly TRBD2 (6 bases). The germline gives CDR1 LGHDT, CDR2 YNNKEL (reference sequence). The length of the CDR3 is 14 residues. V was pared by 3 bases and J by 5 bases, with 14 bases between. CDR3 residues: CASSHPRSGDEQYF. CDR3 sequence (DNA): TGTGCCAGCAGCCACCCTCGCTCGGGGGACGAGCAGTACTTC.

The chain employs TRBV4-1 and TRBJ2-1, with unresolved D. Per the germline V gene, CDR1 is MGHRA and CDR2 is YSYEKL. The CDR3 is 14 residues long. V shed 1 base and J shed 5 bases, with 9 bases lying between them. Here the CDR3 DNA reads TGCGCCAGCAGCCAAGGCGCCCGCGACAATGAGCAGTTCTTC. Translation: CASSQGARDNEQFF.

This clonotype came up many times. The chain has TRBV29-1 and TRBJ2-3; 8 nucleotides agree with TRBD2. V lost 8 bases and J lost 1; bases outside the gene matches: 8. CDR3 length: 14 residues. Germline assignment: CDR1 SQVTM and CDR2 ANQGSEA. The CDR3 sequence: CSSLVREGTDTQYF. The CDR3 nucleotides are TGCAGCTCCCTAGTGCGGGAGGGCACAGATACGCAGTATTTT.

The V and J genes are TRBV2 and TRBJ2-1, with D possibly TRBD1 on 6 matching bases. Between the trimmed V and J ends, which lost 2 bases and 3 bases, there was a span of 14 bases. The CDR3 loop spans 16 amino acids. Germline V gene lookup returns CDR1 SNHLY and CDR2 FYNNEI. CDR3: CASSESEDRIYNEQFF. The CDR3 nucleotides are TGTGCCAGCAGTGAATCCGAAGACAGGATCTACAATGAGCAGTTCTTC.

This clonotype was found once. This chain joins TRBV7-2 and TRBJ2-3, with TRBD2 as a possible D gene (6 bases). The CDR3 is 15 residues long. V shed 3 bases and J shed 1 base, with 11 bases lying between them. CDR1 SGHTA and CDR2 FQGNSA come from the germline V gene. CDR3 region: CASSFRGARTDTQYF. CDR3 in DNA: TGTGCCAGCAGCTTTCGCGGGGCCCGCACAGATACGCAGTATTTT.

This clonotype was recorded a few times. The chain is built from TRBV3-1 and TRBJ2-1; TRBD2 matches 13 bases. The CDR3 is 17 residues long. Unmatched junction bases numbered 5, after V lost 0 bases and J lost 6 bases. Germline loops: CDR1 LGHDT, CDR2 YNNKEL (reference sequence). The DNA of the CDR3 is TGTGCCAGCAGCCAAGAGCCGACTAGCGGGGGGAGCAATGAGCAGTTCTTC. It is translated as CASSQEPTSGGSNEQFF.

This clonotype was counted many times. The chain recombines TRBV27 with TRBJ1-5; D not certain. CDR3 size: 15 residues. Per germline, CDR1 MNHEY and CDR2 SMNVEV (reference sequence). The germline V and J ends were trimmed by 2 bases and 0 bases, with 8 bases remaining between them. CDR3 nucleotides: TGTGCCAGCAGTTTAGCCTCGTATAGCAATCAGCCCCAGCATTTT. Its translation: CASSLASYSNQPQHF.

This clonotype was counted ten times or more. The chain's CDR3 is CASRGKRRGAGTEAFF. For the CDR3, the DNA is TGTGCCAGCAGGGGTAAGAGGCGGGGGGCCGGCACTGAAGCTTTCTTT. The chain employs TRBV12-3 or TRBV12-4 and TRBJ1-1, with TRBD1 as a possible D gene (6 bases). There are 16 residues in the CDR3. The V gene lost 6 bases and the J gene lost 4 bases, with 21 bases spanning the gap.

The chain joins TRBV25-1 to TRBJ2-7, with TRBD2 matching 7 bases. V gave up 2 bases and J gave up 6 bases; unmatched junction bases: 13. The germline V gene has CDR1 MGHDK and CDR2 SYGVNS. The CDR3 covers 16 residues. CDR3: CASSERASGASGEQYF. CDR3 DNA sequence: TGTGCCAGCAGTGAAAGGGCTAGCGGAGCCTCCGGCGAGCAGTACTTC.

The genes are TRBV20-1 and TRBJ2-7; either TRBD1 or TRBD2 may supply D (6 bases each). The V gene's germline CDR1 is DFQATT and CDR2 SNEGSKA (reference sequence). CDR3 length equals 15 residues. The V end lost 6 bases, the J end lost 0 bases, and 18 bases lay between the germline ends. CDR3 loop: CSAPLAGHLSYEQYF. The CDR3, as DNA: TGCAGTGCCCCCCTCGCGGGACACCTCTCCTACGAGCAGTACTTC.

This clonotype has just a few counts. The gene calls are TRBV20-1 and TRBJ2-7, with D hard to call. CDR3 size: 14 residues. Between the trimmed V and J ends, which lost 3 bases and 5 bases, there was a span of 17 bases. Per the germline V gene, CDR1 is DFQATT and CDR2 is SNEGSKA (reference sequence). CDR3 DNA: TGCAGTGCTAGTAAGTTTCGTCCCGACGACGAGCAGTACTTC. This codes for CSASKFRPDDEQYF.

This clonotype has ten or more counts. The rearrangement joins TRBV11-2 to TRBJ2-4, with TRBD1 identical over 9 bases. Germline V CDR1 and CDR2: SGHAT, FQNNGV. The CDR3 totals 15 residues. V lost 0 bases and J lost 4; bases outside the gene matches: 1. The CDR3 sequence is CASSLEGTGKNIQYF. The CDR3 nucleotides read TGTGCCAGCAGCTTAGAGGGGACAGGGAAAAACATTCAGTACTTC.

The chain employs TRBV7-9 and TRBJ2-3, with 7 nucleotides matching TRBD1. CDR1 is SEHNR, CDR2 FQNEAQ, per germline (reference sequence). This CDR3 spans 15 amino acids. V shed 6 bases and J 2 bases; nucleotides not matched to a gene: 8. CDR3 loop: CASRTGKRATDTQYF. The CDR3 coding sequence is TGTGCCAGCAGGACAGGGAAACGAGCCACAGATACGCAGTATTTT.

This clonotype was counted many times. The chain joins TRBV12-3 or TRBV12-4 to TRBJ1-6, with D possibly TRBD1 on 6 matching bases. Trimming left V 5 bases short and J 3 bases short, with 11 bases between. CDR3 length: 15 amino acids. This chain's CDR3 is CASSRGGDYNSPLHF. CDR3 coding DNA: TGTGCCAGCAGTCGAGGGGGAGACTATAATTCACCCCTCCACTTT.

This clonotype has a count of ten or more. The genes are TRBV6-4 and TRBJ2-3; 8 nucleotides match TRBD2. Per germline, CDR1 MRHNA and CDR2 SNTAGT. The J segment lost 0 bases and the V segment lost 5 bases, leaving 4 bases of the junction unmatched. This CDR3 is built from 15 residues. CDR3 residues: CASSSSGGSTDTQYF. The CDR3 DNA is TGTGCCAGCAGTTCCAGCGGGGGTAGCACAGATACGCAGTATTTT.

The table lists this clonotype with a few counts. The gene calls are TRBV6-1 and TRBJ2-1, with D maybe TRBD2 (5 bases). Germline CDR1 MNHNS, CDR2 SASEGT. Trimming shortened V by 5 bases and J by 9 bases, and 20 bases separated the two germline ends. This CDR3 region has 15 residues. In DNA, the CDR3 is TGTGCCAGCAGTCCGTACAATGGACGGGGTGGTGAGCAGTTCTTC. The encoded protein is CASSPYNGRGGEQFF.

This clonotype was counted a few times. The chain employs TRBV9 and TRBJ2-7; D tentatively reads TRBD1 or TRBD2 (5 bases each). The CDR3 covers 15 residues. Germline V gene sequence: CDR1 SGDLS, CDR2 YYNGEE. V lost 4 bases to trimming and J lost 1 base, with 15 bases between them. The CDR3 DNA reads as TGTGCCAGCAGCCCAACCCCAGGGACGTCCTACGAGCAGTACTTC. It is translated as CASSPTPGTSYEQYF.

The chain is built from TRBV7-8 and TRBJ2-7; perhaps D is TRBD1 or TRBD2 (5 bases each). Between the trimmed V and J ends, which lost 3 bases and 3 bases, there was a span of 9 bases. The V gene's germline CDR1 is SGHVS and CDR2 FQNEAQ. The CDR3 has 13 amino acids. CDR3 nucleotides: TGTGCCAGCAGCTTTGGGGGTAACTACGAGCAGTACGTC. Translating gives CASSFGGNYEQYV.